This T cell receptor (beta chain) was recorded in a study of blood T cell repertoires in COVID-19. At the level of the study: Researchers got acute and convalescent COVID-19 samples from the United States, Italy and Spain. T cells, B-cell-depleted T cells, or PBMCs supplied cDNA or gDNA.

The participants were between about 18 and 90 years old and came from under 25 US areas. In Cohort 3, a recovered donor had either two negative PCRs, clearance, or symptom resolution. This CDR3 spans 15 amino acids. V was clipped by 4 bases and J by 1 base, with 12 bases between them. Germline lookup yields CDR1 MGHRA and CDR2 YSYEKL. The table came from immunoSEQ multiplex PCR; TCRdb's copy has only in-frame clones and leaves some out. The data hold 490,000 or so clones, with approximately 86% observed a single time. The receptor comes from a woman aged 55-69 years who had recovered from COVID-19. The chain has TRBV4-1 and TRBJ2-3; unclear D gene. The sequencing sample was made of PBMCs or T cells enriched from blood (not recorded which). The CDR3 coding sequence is TGCGCCAGCAGCCTCGTGGCCGTCGGCACAGATACGCAGTATTTT. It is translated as CASSLVAVGTDTQYF.